These 6 T cell receptor beta chains originate from one sample sequenced in a study of cytomegalovirus exposure and HLA in healthy donors. Clones were sequenced by immunoSEQ multiplex PCR, and TCRdb holds only the in-frame ones, with some missing. The repertoire holds more than 90,000 clones, with roughly 88% as singletons. Sequenced input: PBMCs. These receptors all come from a man in his late teens or twenties in good health and CMV-seronegative.

This chain links TRBV30 with TRBJ1-1; D unresolved. The germline V gene has CDR1 GTSNPN and CDR2 SVGIG (reference sequence). V lost 0 bases to trimming and J lost 1 base, with 6 bases between them. The length of the CDR3 is 13 residues. CDR3 coding DNA: TGTGCCTGGAGTGTAATTCGGAACACTGAAGCTTTCTTT. Its protein product is CAWSVIRNTEAFF.

The chain uses TRBV10-3 and TRBJ1-1; D gene ambiguous. Germline assignment: CDR1 ENHRY and CDR2 SYGVKD. Trimming pared 3 bases from V and 4 bases from J, leaving 9 bases between. The CDR3 totals 13 residues. The CDR3 region is CAISDSSGTEAFF. In DNA form, the CDR3 reads TGTGCCATCAGTGATAGTAGTGGCACTGAAGCTTTCTTT.

This chain joins TRBV7-2 and TRBJ2-7; 8 bases agree with TRBD1. Looked up from germline, CDR1 is SGHTA and CDR2 is FQGNSA. The ends lost 1 base at V and 4 bases at J; junction bases unmatched: 6. This CDR3 comprises 15 residues. Here the CDR3 reads CASSLEGTGNYEQYF. The CDR3 DNA follows: TGTGCCAGCAGCTTAGAGGGGACAGGAAATTACGAGCAGTACTTC. The variable domain in full, with the rest retrieved from reference TRBV7-2 and TRBJ2-7, is GAGVSQSPSNKVTEKGKDVELRCDPISGHTALYWYRQSLGQGLEFLIYFQGNSAPDKSGLPSDRFSAERTGGSVSTLTIQRTQQEDSAVYLCASSLEGTGNYEQYFGPGTRLTVT.

The chain has TRBV28 and TRBJ1-2; the D is unclear. Trimming took off 7 bases at V and 4 bases at J, with 10 bases between the two ends. Germline CDR1 MDHEN, CDR2 SYDVKM. CDR3 length equals 12 residues. This CDR3 is CASTTGSYGYTF. For the CDR3, the DNA is TGTGCCAGCACAACGGGGTCCTATGGCTACACCTTC.

The chain combines TRBV7-8 with TRBJ1-5, with 8 bases identical to TRBD1. CDR1 is SGHVS, CDR2 FQNEAQ, per germline. The CDR3 covers 17 residues. With 6 bases clipped from V and 4 bases from J, the junction kept 14 bases outside the gene matches. CDR3 protein: CASSAGQGWGNNQPQHF. For the CDR3, the DNA is TGTGCCAGCAGTGCCGGACAGGGTTGGGGAAATAATCAGCCCCAGCATTTT.

The chain joins TRBV19 to TRBJ1-5; 9 positions agree with TRBD1. V was clipped by 7 bases and J by 2 bases; unmatched bases: 3. The CDR3 consists of 14 residues. Germline CDR1 LNHDA, CDR2 SQIVND (reference sequence). This chain's CDR3 is CASNNRGRNQPQHF. DNA for the CDR3: TGTGCCAGTAACAACAGGGGGCGCAATCAGCCCCAGCATTTT.